This TCR beta chain was sequenced in a study of T cells expressing NK-cell markers. Study results and caveats: Roughly six donors had dominant NKG2C+ clonotypes that comprised about 1.0-7.5% of their CD8+ T cells.

On this clonotype: Its specificity is not known.

TCRdb derives one entry per CDR3 protein from the 5' RACE reads, leaving out DNA. The specimen's table records hundreds of thousands of distinct CDR3 sequences. Source material: blood T cells: a sorted CD56 or NKG2C T cell subset, CD4+ or CD8+ T cells, or bulk PBMC T cells (not recorded which). The sequence derives from a woman between 18 and 70 years old in good health.

The CDR3 here is CASRWDRIVNTGELFF. This chain links TRBV12-3 or TRBV12-4 with TRBJ2-2; the D gene TCRdb calls, TRBD1, cannot be checked with no DNA. CDR3 length: 16 amino acids.